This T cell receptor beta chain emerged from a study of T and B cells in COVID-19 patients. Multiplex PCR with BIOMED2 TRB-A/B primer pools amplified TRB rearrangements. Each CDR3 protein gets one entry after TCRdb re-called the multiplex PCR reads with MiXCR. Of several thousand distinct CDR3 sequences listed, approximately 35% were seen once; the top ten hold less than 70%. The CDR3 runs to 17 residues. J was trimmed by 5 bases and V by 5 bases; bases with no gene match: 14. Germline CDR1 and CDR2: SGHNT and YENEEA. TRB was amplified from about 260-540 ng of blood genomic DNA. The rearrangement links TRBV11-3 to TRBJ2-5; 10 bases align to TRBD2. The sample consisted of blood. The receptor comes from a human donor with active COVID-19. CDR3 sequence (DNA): TGTGCCAGCAGCCCAAGGCCAGCGGGGGGGCCCGTGGAGACCCAGTACTTC. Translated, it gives CASSPRPAGGPVETQYF.